This passage covers 16 T cell receptor beta chains from one sample sequenced in a study of Ad26.COV2.S vaccination and SARS-CoV-2 variants. Measured with immunoSEQ multiplex PCR; TCRdb has only the in-frame clones, and not every one. The sample yields over 85,000 clones, 80% seen once. This sample comprised peripheral blood, obtained after recovery from COVID-19. Source of these receptors: a human donor who had recovered from COVID-19.

The chain uses TRBV5-6 and TRBJ2-6; D not resolved. This CDR3 is 16 amino acids long. V lost 0 bases and J 0 bases, leaving 7 bases between the germline ends. Germline V gene data show CDR1 as SGHDT and CDR2 as YYEEEE. CDR3 sequence: CASSLDASSGANVLTF. The CDR3 DNA is TGTGCCAGCAGCTTGGACGCCAGCTCTGGGGCCAACGTCCTGACTTTC.

The chain employs TRBV2 and TRBJ2-7; 7 nucleotides match TRBD1. The germline V gene has CDR1 SNHLY and CDR2 FYNNEI. This CDR3 contains 14 residues. The ends lost 7 bases at V and 2 bases at J; junction bases unmatched: 8. For the CDR3, the DNA is TGTGCCAGCAAACCAGACAGGGATACCTACGAGCAGTACTTC. Protein: CASKPDRDTYEQYF.

The chain links TRBV19 to TRBJ1-1; possible D gene TRBD1, 6 bases. CDR3 size: 16 residues. Germline V CDR1 and CDR2: LNHDA, SQIVND (reference sequence). Trimming pared 7 bases from V and 5 bases from J, leaving 23 bases between. The CDR3 loop reads CASTPGRGGRVTEAFF. CDR3 DNA sequence: TGTGCCAGTACCCCAGGACGTGGGGGCAGGGTAACTGAAGCTTTCTTT.

V gene TRBV12-3 or TRBV12-4 combines with J gene TRBJ1-2; D unclear. CDR3 size: 12 residues. V was pared by 8 bases and J by 0 bases, with 7 bases between. CDR3 residues: CASYAANYGYTF. DNA of the CDR3: TGTGCCAGCTATGCAGCTAACTATGGCTACACCTTC.

The genes are TRBV2 and TRBJ2-7, with 7 bases matching TRBD1. The CDR3 runs to 14 residues. V gave up 8 bases and J gave up 2 bases; unmatched junction bases: 9. The V gene's germline CDR1 is SNHLY and CDR2 FYNNEI. The DNA for the CDR3 is TGTGCCAGCCGGACAGGCCCCTCCGCCTACGAGCAGTACTTC. Translated: CASRTGPSAYEQYF.

V usage is TRBV5-1 and J usage is TRBJ2-3; 8 bases are a match to TRBD1. The V gene end was trimmed by 0 bases and the J gene end by 1 base; junction bases not matched to a gene: 1. Germline V lookup: CDR1 SGHRS, CDR2 YFSETQ. This CDR3 contains 15 residues. CDR3: CASSLEQGGTDTQYF. The CDR3 coding sequence is TGCGCCAGCAGCTTGGAACAGGGGGGCACAGATACGCAGTATTTT. Full variable domain (remainder filled in from reference TRBV5-1 and TRBJ2-3): KAGVTQTPRYLIKTRGQQVTLSCSPISGHRSVSWYQQTPGQGLQFLFEYFSETQRNKGNFPGRFSGRQFSNSRSEMNVSTLELGDSALYLCASSLEQGGTDTQYFGPGTRLTVL.

The chain combines TRBV4-3 with TRBJ2-1; D gene ambiguous. V was pared by 0 bases and J by 6 bases, with 18 bases between. Germline CDR1 LGHNA, CDR2 YSLEER. The CDR3 is 17 residues long. In DNA form, the CDR3 reads TGCGCCAGCAGCCAAGAGGAGATGAACTGGGCCCGCAATGAGCAGTTCTTC. Its protein product is CASSQEEMNWARNEQFF.

The chain employs TRBV5-4 and TRBJ2-1; 15 nucleotides align to TRBD2. This CDR3 is 15 amino acids long. Germline-derived CDR1 and CDR2 are SGHNT and YYREEE (reference sequence). With V trimmed by 3 bases and J by 9 bases, 4 bases remained unmatched. CDR3 nucleotides: TGTGCCAGCAGCTCCGGACTAGCGGGGGGGTTTGAGCAGTTCTTC. Its translation is CASSSGLAGGFEQFF.

This chain uses TRBV6-2 or TRBV6-3 with TRBJ1-1, with TRBD1 identical over 9 bases. The CDR3 sequence is 15 residues long. Per germline, CDR1 MNHEY and CDR2 SVGEGT. Unmatched junction bases numbered 9, after V lost 2 bases and J lost 8 bases. CDR3: CASSYRGTGRREAFF. The DNA of the CDR3 is TGTGCCAGCAGTTACCGCGGGACAGGGCGTAGGGAAGCTTTCTTT.

J is TRBJ2-1 and V is TRBV14; no reliable D call. The V gene lost 5 bases and the J gene lost 5 bases, with 7 bases spanning the gap. Germline V gene data show CDR1 as SGHDN and CDR2 as FVKESK. The CDR3 is 12 amino acids. Written as DNA, the CDR3 is TGTGCCAGCAGCTTCCGACACAATGAGCAGTTCTTC. It codes for CASSFRHNEQFF.

The V call is TRBV4-1, the J call TRBJ1-1; D might be TRBD1 (6 bases). With 0 bases removed from V and 5 bases from J, the gap between germline ends came to 22 bases. Looked up from germline, CDR1 is MGHRA and CDR2 is YSYEKL. CDR3 size: 18 residues. The CDR3: CASSQEVNIGGGGTEAFF. The CDR3 DNA reads as TGCGCCAGCAGCCAAGAGGTCAATATAGGAGGGGGGGGGACTGAAGCTTTCTTT.

The chain combines TRBV7-6 with TRBJ2-1; 11 bases are shared with TRBD2. This CDR3 contains 19 residues. Germline assignment: CDR1 SGHVS and CDR2 FNYEAQ. Trimming removed 0 bases from V and 4 bases from J; junction bases left unmatched: 11. The CDR3 sequence: CASSLAPGLAEQIYNEQFF. CDR3 coding DNA: TGTGCCAGCAGCTTAGCGCCGGGACTAGCGGAACAAATTTACAATGAGCAGTTCTTC.

The rearrangement joins TRBV29-1 to TRBJ2-5; D assignment may be TRBD1 or TRBD2 (6 bases each). V lost 0 bases to trimming and J lost 0 bases, with 17 bases between them. The germline CDR1 and CDR2 sequences are SQVTM and ANQGSEA. This CDR3 contains 17 residues. CDR3 loop: CSVEDPNRGGYQETQYF. The CDR3 DNA sequence: TGCAGCGTTGAAGATCCCAACAGAGGGGGGTACCAAGAGACCCAGTACTTC. The variable domain in full, completed from reference TRBV29-1 and TRBJ2-5, reads SAVISQKPSRDICQRGTSLTIQCQVDSQVTMMFWYRQQPGQSLTLIATANQGSEATYESGFVIDKFPISRPNLTFSTLTVSNMSPEDSSIYLCSVEDPNRGGYQETQYFGPGTRLLVL.

The chain is built from TRBV10-2 and TRBJ1-1; D uncertain. The CDR3 has 14 amino acids. In germline, CDR1 is WSHSY, CDR2 SAAADI. With 7 bases removed from V and 4 bases from J, the gap between germline ends came to 16 bases. CDR3 in DNA: TGCGCCAGCATCTCTGGGCCCCAAGGCACTGAAGCTTTCTTT. Its translation is CASISGPQGTEAFF.

As for this clone: The junction departs from the called germline gene at one end, perhaps through a read error. V gene TRBV5-1 combines with J gene TRBJ2-3; 8 nucleotides match TRBD2. This CDR3 is 12 amino acids long. CDR1 SGHRS and CDR2 YFSETQ come from the germline V gene. The CDR3 is CARSSGGDTQYF. The CDR3 DNA reads TGCGCCCGCAGCTCGGGGGGGGATACGCAGTATTTT.

The gene calls are TRBV24-1 and TRBJ2-1; possible D gene TRBD2, 6 bases. In germline, CDR1 is KGHDR, CDR2 SFDVKD. The CDR3 length is 14 residues. V was pared by 5 bases and J by 2 bases, with 9 bases between. The CDR3 DNA follows: TGTGCCACCAGTGCAGGGAGGACCTACAATGAGCAGTTCTTC. As protein: CATSAGRTYNEQFF.